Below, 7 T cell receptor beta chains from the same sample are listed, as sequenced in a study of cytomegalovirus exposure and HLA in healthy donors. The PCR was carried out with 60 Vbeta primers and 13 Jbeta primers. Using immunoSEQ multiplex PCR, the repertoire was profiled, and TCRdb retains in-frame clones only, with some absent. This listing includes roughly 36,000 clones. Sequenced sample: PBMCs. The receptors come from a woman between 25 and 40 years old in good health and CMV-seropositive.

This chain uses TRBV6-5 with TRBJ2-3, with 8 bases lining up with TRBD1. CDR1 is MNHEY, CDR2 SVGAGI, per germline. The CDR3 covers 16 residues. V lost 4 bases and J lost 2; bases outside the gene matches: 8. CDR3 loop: CASSSRQGMTTDTQYF. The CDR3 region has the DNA TGTGCCAGCAGTTCCAGACAGGGGATGACCACAGATACGCAGTATTTT.

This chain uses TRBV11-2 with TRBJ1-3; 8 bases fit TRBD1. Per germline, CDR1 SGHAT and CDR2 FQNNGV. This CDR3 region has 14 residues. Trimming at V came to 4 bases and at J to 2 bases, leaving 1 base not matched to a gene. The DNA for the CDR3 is TGTGCCAGCAGCTCACAGGGGGCTGGAAACACCATATATTTT. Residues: CASSSQGAGNTIYF.

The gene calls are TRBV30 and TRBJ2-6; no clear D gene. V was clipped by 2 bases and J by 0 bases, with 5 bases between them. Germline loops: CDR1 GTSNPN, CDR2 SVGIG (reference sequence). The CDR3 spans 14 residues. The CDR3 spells CAWSLLSGANVLTF. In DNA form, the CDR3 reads TGTGCCTGGAGTTTACTCTCTGGGGCCAACGTCCTGACTTTC.

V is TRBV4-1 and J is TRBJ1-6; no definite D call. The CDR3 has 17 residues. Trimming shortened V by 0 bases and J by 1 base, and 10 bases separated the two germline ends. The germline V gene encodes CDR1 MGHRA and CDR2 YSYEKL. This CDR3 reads CASSQETRGSYNSPLHF. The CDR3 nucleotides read TGCGCCAGCAGCCAAGAGACGCGGGGATCCTATAATTCACCCCTCCACTTT.

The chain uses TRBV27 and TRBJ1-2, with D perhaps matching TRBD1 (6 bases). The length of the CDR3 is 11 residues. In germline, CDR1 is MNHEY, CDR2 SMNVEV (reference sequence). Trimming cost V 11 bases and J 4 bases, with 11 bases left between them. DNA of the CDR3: TGTGCCTCTGGGGGCGGCTATGGCTACACCTTC. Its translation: CASGGGYGYTF.

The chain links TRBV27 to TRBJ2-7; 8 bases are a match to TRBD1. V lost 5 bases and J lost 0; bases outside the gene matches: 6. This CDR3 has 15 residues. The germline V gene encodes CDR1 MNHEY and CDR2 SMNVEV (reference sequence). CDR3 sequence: CASSPGTGVSYEQYF. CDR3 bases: TGTGCCAGCAGTCCAGGGACAGGCGTCTCCTACGAGCAGTACTTC.

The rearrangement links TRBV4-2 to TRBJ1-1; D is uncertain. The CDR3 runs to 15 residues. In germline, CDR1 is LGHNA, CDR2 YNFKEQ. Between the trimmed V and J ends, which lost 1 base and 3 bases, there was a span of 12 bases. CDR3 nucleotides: TGTGCCAGCAGCCAAGCCACAGCTCGAGACACTGAAGCTTTCTTT. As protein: CASSQATARDTEAFF.